This TCR beta chain comes out of a study of OX40 agonist ivuxolimab in advanced cancers. In the study overall: Anti-PD-1, anti-PD-L1 or anti-CTLA-4 therapy given earlier was allowed, and around 40% had some.

The CDR3 spans 13 residues. The V and J ends lost 1 base and 6 bases respectively, with 7 bases between them. The germline gives CDR1 SGHTA, CDR2 FQGNSA. Points on this clone: Its target is not known.

Measured with immunoSEQ multiplex PCR; TCRdb has only the in-frame clones, and not every one. In the table there are 100,000 or so clones, about 88% of which are singletons. The study's findings and limits: Partial responders dosed at 0.1-3.0 mg/kg displayed clonal expansion ranking among the lowest. With doses of 0.1 to 3.0 mg/kg, CD4+ and CD8+ blood T cells had undergone clonal expansion by week 6.

The TCR comes from an adult with an advanced solid tumor such as melanoma, head and neck, liver or kidney cancer. This specimen was CD4+ or CD8+ T cells sorted from blood, taken in a trial of the OX40 agonist ivuxolimab. V usage is TRBV7-2 and J usage is TRBJ2-1; a weak D match, TRBD1 (5 bases). The CDR3 region is CASSLETVNEQFF. As DNA, the CDR3 is TGTGCCAGCAGCTTAGAGACAGTCAATGAGCAGTTCTTC.